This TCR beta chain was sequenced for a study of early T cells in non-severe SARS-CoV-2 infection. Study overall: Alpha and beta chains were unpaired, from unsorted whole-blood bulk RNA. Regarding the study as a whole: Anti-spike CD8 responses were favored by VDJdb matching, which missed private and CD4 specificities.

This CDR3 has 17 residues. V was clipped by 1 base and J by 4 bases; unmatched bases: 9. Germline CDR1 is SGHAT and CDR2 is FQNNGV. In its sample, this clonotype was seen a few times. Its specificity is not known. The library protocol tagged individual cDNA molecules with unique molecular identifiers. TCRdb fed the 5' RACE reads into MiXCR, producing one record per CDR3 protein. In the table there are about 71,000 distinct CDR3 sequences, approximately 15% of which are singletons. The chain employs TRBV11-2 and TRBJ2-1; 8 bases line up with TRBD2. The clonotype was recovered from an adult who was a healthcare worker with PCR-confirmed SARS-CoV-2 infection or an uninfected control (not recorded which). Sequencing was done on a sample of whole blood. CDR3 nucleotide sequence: TGTGCCAGCAGCTTAGTGGCCGGCGGGGGGAATTACAATGAGCAGTTCTTC. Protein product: CASSLVAGGGNYNEQFF.